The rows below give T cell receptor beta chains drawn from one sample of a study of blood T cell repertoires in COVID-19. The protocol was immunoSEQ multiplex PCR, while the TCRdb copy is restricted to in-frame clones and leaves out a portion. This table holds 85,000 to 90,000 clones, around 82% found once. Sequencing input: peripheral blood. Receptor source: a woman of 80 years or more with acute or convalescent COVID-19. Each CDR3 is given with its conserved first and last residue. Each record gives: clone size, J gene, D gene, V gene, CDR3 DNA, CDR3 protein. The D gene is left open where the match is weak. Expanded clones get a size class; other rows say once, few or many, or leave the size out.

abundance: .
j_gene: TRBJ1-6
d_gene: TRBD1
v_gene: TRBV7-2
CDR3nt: TGTGCCAGCAGCACACAGACAGGGGTAGATTCACCCCTCCACTTT
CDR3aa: CASSTQTGVDSPLHF

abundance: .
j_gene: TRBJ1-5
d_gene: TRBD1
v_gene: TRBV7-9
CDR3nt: TGTGCCAGCAGCCGAACAGGGGGAGAAGGTCAGCCCCAGCATTTT
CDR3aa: CASSRTGGEGQPQHF

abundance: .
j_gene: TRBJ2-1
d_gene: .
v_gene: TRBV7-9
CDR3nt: TGTGCCAGCGTCCAAACGGGTCCTGAGCAGTTCTTC
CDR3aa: CASVQTGPEQFF

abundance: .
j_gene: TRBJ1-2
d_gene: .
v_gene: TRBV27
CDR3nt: TGTGCCAGCAGTCTCAAGGGGAGGAACTATGGCTACACCTTC
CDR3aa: CASSLKGRNYGYTF

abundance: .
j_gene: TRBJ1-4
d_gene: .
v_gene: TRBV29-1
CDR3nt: TGCAGCGCGAAGGGGCGGGGAGAAAAACTGTTTTTT
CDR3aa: CSAKGRGEKLFF

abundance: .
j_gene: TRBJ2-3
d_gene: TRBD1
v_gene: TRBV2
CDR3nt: TGTGCCAGCAGTGAATGGGGACAGGGCACAGATACGCAGTATTTT
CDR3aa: CASSEWGQGTDTQYF

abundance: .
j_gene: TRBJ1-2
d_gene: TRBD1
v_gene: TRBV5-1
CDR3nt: TGCGCCAGCAGCTTGGAGGGGACAGCTAACTATGGCTACACCTTC
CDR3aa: CASSLEGTANYGYTF

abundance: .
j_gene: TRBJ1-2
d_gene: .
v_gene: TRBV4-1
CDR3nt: TGCGCCAGCAGCCAAAGTTTGGGCGAACCTTCCTATGGCTACACCTTC
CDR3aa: CASSQSLGEPSYGYTF

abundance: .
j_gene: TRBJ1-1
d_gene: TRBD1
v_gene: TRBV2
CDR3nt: TGTGCCAGCAGTGAGGCAGGGGGGAACACTGAAGCTTTCTTT
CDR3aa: CASSEAGGNTEAFF

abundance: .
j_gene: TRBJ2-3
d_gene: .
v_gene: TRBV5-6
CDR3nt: TGTGCCAGCAGCTATACGGGGACTGGTCGGGCTACGCAGTATTTT
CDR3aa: CASSYTGTGRATQYF

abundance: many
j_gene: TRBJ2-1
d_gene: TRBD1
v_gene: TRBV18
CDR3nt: TGTGCCAGCTCACCTCCCGGGACAGGTAGCTACAATGAGCAGTTCTTC
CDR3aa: CASSPPGTGSYNEQFF

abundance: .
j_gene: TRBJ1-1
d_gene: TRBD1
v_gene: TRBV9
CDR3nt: TGTGCCAGCGGCGGAGGGAAGGGGGCAGGAAACACTGAAGCTTTCTTT
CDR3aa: CASGGGKGAGNTEAFF

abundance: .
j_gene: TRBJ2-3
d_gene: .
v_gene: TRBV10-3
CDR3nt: TGTGCCACTCTGGAGGGCGGAGATACGCAGTATTTT
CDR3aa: CATLEGGDTQYF

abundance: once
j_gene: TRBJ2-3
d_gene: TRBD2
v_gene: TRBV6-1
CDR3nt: TGTGCCAGCAGTGAAGCGCCCCTATCGGGAGGGGGAAATACGCAGTGTTTT
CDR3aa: CASSEAPLSGGGNTQCF

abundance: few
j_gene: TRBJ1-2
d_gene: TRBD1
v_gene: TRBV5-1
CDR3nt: TGCGCCAGCAGCCCCCCCGGACAGGGACTATATGGCTACACCTTC
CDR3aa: CASSPPGQGLYGYTF

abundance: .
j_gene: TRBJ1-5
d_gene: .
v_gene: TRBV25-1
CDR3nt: TGTGCCAGCAGTGAAAGTAGATACAATCAGCCCCAGCATTTT
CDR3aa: CASSESRYNQPQHF

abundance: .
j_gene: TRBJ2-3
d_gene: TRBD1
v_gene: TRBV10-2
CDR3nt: TGCGCCAGCACGGACAGGGGGCATTCAGATACGCAGTATTTT
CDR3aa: CASTDRGHSDTQYF

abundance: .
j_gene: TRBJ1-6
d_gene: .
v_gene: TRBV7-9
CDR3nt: TGTGCCAGCAGCCCGATCCATAGCGCGGCTGGCCTCCACTTT
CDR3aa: CASSPIHSAAGLHF

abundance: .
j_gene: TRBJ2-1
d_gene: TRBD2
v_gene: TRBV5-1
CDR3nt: TGCGCCAGCAGCTTTTGGGGGACTAGACCCCAAAATGAGCAGTTCTTC
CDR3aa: CASSFWGTRPQNEQFF

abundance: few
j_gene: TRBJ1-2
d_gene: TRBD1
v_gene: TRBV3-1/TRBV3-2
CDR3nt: TGTGCCAGCAGCCCACGACAGGGAAGCTATGGCTACACCTTC
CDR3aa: CASSPRQGSYGYTF

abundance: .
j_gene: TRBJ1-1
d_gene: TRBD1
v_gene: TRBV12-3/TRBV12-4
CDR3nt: TGTGCCAGCAGTTTACAGGGGGCGGCTGAAGCTTTCTTT
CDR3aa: CASSLQGAAEAFF

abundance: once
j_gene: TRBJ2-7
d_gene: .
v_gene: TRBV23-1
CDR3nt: TGCGCCAGCAGTCAGGCGAACGGGGGTGAGGGCCAACCCCCTCGCGAGCAGTACTTC
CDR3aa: CASSQANGGEGQPPREQYF

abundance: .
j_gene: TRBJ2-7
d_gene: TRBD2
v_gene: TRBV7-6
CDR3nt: TGTGCCAGCAGTCCAACTAGCGGGCCCTCCTACGAGCAGTACTTC
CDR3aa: CASSPTSGPSYEQYF

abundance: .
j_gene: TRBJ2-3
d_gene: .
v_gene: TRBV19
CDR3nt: TGTGCCAGTAGTGTGGGCCCCATGGATACGCAGTATTTT
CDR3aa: CASSVGPMDTQYF

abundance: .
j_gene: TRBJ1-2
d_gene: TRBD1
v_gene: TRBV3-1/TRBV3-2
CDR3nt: TGTGCCAGCAGCCAACAGGGACAGGTCTATGGCTACACCTTC
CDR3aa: CASSQQGQVYGYTF

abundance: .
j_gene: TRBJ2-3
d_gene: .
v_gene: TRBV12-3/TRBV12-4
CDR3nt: TGTGCCAGCAGTTTAGCCGTTGACGTCAGGAAGTATTTT
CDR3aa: CASSLAVDVRKYF

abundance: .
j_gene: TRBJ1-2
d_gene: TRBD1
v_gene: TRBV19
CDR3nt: TGTGCCAGTAGTTCGTCGGACAGGGCACGTAGCGGCTACACCTTC
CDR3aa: CASSSSDRARSGYTF

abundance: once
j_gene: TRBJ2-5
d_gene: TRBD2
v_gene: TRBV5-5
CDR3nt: TGTGCCAGCAGCCAAGGACTAGCGGGAGGGGAGACCCAGTACTTC
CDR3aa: CASSQGLAGGETQYF

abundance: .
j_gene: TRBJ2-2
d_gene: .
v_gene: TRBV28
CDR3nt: TGTGCCAGCAGCCGGCAGGGGGAGGACACCGGGGAGCTGTTTTTT
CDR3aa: CASSRQGEDTGELFF

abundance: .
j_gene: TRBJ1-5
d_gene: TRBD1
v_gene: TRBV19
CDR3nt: TGTGCCAGTCACCCGGACAGGGGGACTTGGGGGCCCCAGCATTTT
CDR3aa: CASHPDRGTWGPQHF

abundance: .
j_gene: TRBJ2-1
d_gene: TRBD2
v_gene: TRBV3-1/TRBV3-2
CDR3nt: TGTGCCAGCAGCCCTAGCGGGGGCTACAATGAGCAGTTCTTC
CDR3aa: CASSPSGGYNEQFF

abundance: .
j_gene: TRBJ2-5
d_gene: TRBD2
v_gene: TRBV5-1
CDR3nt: TGCGCCAGCAGCTTGGGGTCTAGCGGGCAAGAGACCCAGTACTTC
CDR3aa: CASSLGSSGQETQYF

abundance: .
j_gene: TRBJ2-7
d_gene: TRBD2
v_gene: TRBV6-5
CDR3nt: TGTGCCAGCGTGGCGGGAGGGCCCGACGAGCAGTACTTC
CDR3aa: CASVAGGPDEQYF

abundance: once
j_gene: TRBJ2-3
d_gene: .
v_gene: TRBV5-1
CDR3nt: TGCGCCAGCAGCTTTGGAGACGGCCCTAGCACAGATACGCAGTATTTT
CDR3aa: CASSFGDGPSTDTQYF

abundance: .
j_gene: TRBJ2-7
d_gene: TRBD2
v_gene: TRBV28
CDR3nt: TGTGCCAGCACCGCAGGGTGGGCTAGCGGAACCTACGAGCAGTACTTC
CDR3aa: CASTAGWASGTYEQYF

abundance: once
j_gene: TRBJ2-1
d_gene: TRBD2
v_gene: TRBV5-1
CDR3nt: TGCGCCAGCAGCTTAAGCGGGGGCCACAATGAGCAGTTCTTC
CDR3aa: CASSLSGGHNEQFF

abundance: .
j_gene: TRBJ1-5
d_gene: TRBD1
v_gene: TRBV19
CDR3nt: TGTGCCAGTAGTATTGAGACAGGGGGCACTACCTACAATCAGCCCCAGCATTTT
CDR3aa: CASSIETGGTTYNQPQHF

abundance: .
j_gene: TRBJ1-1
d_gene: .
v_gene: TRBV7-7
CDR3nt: TGTGCCAGCAGCTTAGCGTTTGGGGAGACGGCTTTCTTT
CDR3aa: CASSLAFGETAFF

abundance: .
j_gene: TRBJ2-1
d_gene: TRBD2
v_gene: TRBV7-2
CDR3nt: TGTGCCAGCAGCCTCAACCCCCGGACTAGCGGCGGTGAGCAGTTCTTC
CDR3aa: CASSLNPRTSGGEQFF

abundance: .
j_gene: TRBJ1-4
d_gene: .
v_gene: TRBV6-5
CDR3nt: TGTGCCAGCAGTTACTCGATCCCAGGACAGGAAAAACTGTTTTTT
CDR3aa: CASSYSIPGQEKLFF

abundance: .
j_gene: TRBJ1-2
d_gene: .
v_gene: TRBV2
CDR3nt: TGTGCCAGCAGGAGGGAACAGGGTGGCTATGGCTACACCTTC
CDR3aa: CASRREQGGYGYTF

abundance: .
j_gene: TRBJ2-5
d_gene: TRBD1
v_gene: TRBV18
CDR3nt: TGTGCCAGCCTCCGGGACAGGGCGCAAGAGACCCAGTACTTC
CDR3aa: CASLRDRAQETQYF

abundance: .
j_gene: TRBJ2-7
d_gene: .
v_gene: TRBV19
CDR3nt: TGTGCCAGTAGTTCCCGGACTGGAACAAACCCCTACGAGCAGTACTTC
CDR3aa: CASSSRTGTNPYEQYF

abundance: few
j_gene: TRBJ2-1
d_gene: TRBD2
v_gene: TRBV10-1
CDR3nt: TGCGCCAGCAGTGAATCCGTCCTAGCGGGATATGAGCAGTTCTTC
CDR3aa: CASSESVLAGYEQFF

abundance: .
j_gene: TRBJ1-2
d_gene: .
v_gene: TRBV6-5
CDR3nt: TGTGCCAGCACCGGGGAGTATGGCTACACCTTC
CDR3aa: CASTGEYGYTF

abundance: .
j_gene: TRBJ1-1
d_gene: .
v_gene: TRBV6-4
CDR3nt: TGTGCCAGCAGTGTAGATGGGAACACTGAAGCTTTCTTT
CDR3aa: CASSVDGNTEAFF

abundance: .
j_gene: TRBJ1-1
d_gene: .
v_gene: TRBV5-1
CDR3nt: TGCGCCAGCGGTACAGGTATGAACACTGAAGCTTTCTTT
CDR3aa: CASGTGMNTEAFF

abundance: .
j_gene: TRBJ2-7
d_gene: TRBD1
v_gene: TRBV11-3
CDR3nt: TGTGCCAGCAGCCGGGACAGGGGTACCGGCGAGCAGTACTTC
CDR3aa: CASSRDRGTGEQYF